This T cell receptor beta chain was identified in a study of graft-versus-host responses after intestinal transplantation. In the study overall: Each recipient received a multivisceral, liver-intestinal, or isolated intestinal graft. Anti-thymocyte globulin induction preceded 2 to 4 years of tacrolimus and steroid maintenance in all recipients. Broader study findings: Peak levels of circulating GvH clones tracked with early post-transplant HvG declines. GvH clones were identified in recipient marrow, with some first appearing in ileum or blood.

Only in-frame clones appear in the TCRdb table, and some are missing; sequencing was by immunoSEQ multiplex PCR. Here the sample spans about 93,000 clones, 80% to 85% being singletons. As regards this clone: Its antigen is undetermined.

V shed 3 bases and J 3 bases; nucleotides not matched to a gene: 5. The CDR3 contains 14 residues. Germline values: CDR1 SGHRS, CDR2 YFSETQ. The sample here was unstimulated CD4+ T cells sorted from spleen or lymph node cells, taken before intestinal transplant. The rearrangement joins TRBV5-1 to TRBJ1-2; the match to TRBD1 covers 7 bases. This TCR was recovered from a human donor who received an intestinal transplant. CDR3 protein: CASSYTGTDYGYTF. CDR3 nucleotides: TGCGCCAGCAGCTACACCGGGACAGACTATGGCTACACCTTC. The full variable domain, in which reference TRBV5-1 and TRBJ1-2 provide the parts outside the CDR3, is KAGVTQTPRYLIKTRGQQVTLSCSPISGHRSVSWYQQTPGQGLQFLFEYFSETQRNKGNFPGRFSGRQFSNSRSEMNVSTLELGDSALYLCASSYTGTDYGYTFGSGTRLTVV.